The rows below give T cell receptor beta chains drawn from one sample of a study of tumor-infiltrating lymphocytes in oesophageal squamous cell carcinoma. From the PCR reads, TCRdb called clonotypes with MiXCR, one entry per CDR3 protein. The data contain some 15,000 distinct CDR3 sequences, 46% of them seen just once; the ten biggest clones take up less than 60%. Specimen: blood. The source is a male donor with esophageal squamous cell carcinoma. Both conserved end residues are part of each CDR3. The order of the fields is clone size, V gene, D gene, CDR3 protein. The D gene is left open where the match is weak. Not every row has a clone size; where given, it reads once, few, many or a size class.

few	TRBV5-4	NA	CASSASLSTDTQYF
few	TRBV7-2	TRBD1	CASSRDRISDEQYF
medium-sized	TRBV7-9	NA	CASSLLSADTQYF
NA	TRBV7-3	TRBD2	CASSLGLGGSSYNEQFF
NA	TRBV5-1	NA	CASSFKGGTEAFF
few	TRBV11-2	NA	CASSLNPSSSGNTIYF
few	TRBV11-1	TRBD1	CASSSGTGANTGELFF
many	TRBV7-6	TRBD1	CASSLFGTGGEKLFF
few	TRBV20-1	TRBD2	CSASSPYGLAEEETQYF
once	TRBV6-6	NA	CASINGKNIQYF
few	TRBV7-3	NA	CASSQGGGKETQYF
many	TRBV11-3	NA	CASSLSNLGLGVSEQYF
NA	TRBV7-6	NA	CASSFFQEADNEQFF
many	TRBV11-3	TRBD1	CASSPGQGMHYEQYF
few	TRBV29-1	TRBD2	CSVEGSGRFSNEQFF
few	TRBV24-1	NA	CATSAVGETQYF
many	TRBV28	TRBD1	CASSFAPIGQDYEQYF
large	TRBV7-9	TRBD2	CASSPRTSLNEQFF
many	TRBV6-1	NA	CASSEGRTEAFF
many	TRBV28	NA	CASSSTDSALGGPSYNEQFF
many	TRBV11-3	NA	CASSRLGSSYNEQFF
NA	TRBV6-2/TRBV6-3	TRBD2	CASRSGRAYYNEQFF
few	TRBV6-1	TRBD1	CASSWTGANSGNTIYF
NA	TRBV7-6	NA	CASSPLPSGVVNEQYF
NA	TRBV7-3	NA	CASSFTGGETQYFGAGTTQKQFF
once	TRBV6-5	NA	CASSYGVSSYNEQFF
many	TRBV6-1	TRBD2	CASNRGLAGVVEQYF
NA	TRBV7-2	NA	CASGTNTDTQYF
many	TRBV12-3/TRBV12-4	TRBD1	CASSPSRGQGVEKLFF
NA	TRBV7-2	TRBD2	CASSLTSGLSYNEQFF
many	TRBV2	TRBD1	CASNWGTDQPQHF
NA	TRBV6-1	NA	CASSAHSTDTQYF
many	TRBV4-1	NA	CASSLEVGAYNEQFF
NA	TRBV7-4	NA	CASSPSSETQYF
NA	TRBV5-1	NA	CASSSDIQLYEQYF
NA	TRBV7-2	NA	CASSFLMSSYEQYF
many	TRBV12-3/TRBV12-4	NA	CASTTLWENIQYF
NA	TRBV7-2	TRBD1	CASSLLQGATGELFF
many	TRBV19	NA	CASSEADRNEQFF
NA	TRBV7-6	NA	CASSLSLTQGQETQYF
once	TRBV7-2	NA	CASSASRQLQETQYF
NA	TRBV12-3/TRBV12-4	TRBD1	CASSRWDRGKETQYF
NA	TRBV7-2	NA	CASSLIPAYNEQFF
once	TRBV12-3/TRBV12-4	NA	CASSFSAFGEQFF
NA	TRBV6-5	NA	CASSQIPLDTQYF
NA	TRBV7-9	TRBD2	CASSLAVAGGHNEQYF
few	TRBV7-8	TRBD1	CASRRDRDYEQYF
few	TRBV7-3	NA	CASSLFPGTPIYNEQFF
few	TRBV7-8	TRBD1	CASSLGTGEQYF
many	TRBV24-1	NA	CATSQQGKATNEKLFF
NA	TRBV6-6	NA	CASRPSYYGNLETQYF